Listed here are 24 T cell receptor beta chains from one sample, sequenced in a study of radiation and T cells in renal cell carcinoma. Documented time point: blood 2 weeks post-SBRT. Treatment reported: 15 Gy SBRT to primary tumor, nephrectomy 4 weeks later. TCRdb keeps only in-frame clones here, not all; method: immunoSEQ multiplex PCR. The sample holds 150,000 to 190,000 clones, 87% seen once. The source material was blood, sampled from a patient whose treatment included radiotherapy and nephrectomy. Receptors originate from a woman aged 45-59 years with renal cell carcinoma.

V is TRBV11-1 and J is TRBJ1-2; the D gene is possibly TRBD1 (5 bases). Germline V gene data show CDR1 as SGHAT and CDR2 as FQDESV (reference sequence). The length of the CDR3 is 15 residues. V was cut by 1 base and J by 7 bases, with 16 bases left in between. The chain's CDR3 is CASSLVGRRDSGYTF. As DNA, the CDR3 is TGTGCCAGCAGCTTAGTGGGGCGGAGGGACTCTGGCTACACCTTC.

Regarding this clone: The junction departs from the called germline gene at one end, perhaps through a read error. CDR3 sequence (DNA): TGTGCTAGCAGCTTATCTAGCGGGGTATCAGATACGCAGTATTTT. Translating gives CASSLSSGVSDTQYF. The chain employs TRBV7-7 and TRBJ2-3; 9 bases align to TRBD2. This CDR3 is 15 amino acids long. Germline loops: CDR1 SSHAT, CDR2 FNYEAQ (reference sequence). Filled out from reference TRBV7-7 and TRBJ2-3, the complete variable domain reads GAGVSQSPRYKVTKRGQDVTLRCDPISSHATLYWYQQALGQGPEFLTYFNYEAQPDKSGLPSDRFSAERPEGSISTLTIQRTEQRDSAMYRCASSLSSGVSDTQYFGPGTRLTVL.

The V call is TRBV19, the J call TRBJ1-2, with D perhaps matching TRBD1 (5 bases). This CDR3 contains 15 residues. Germline V CDR1 and CDR2: LNHDA, SQIVND (reference sequence). V was pared by 7 bases and J by 0 bases, with 15 bases between. This CDR3 reads CASTPQGYSNYGYTF. Here the CDR3 DNA reads TGTGCCAGTACCCCCCAGGGCTACTCTAACTATGGCTACACCTTC.

The chain has TRBV5-8 and TRBJ2-3; possibly TRBD1 for D (5 bases). CDR3 size: 16 residues. Germline values: CDR1 SGHTS, CDR2 YDEGEE. V dropped 1 base and J dropped 1 base, with 13 bases sitting between them. DNA of the CDR3: TGTGCCAGCAGCTTGATGTTGCAGGGCGGCACAGATACGCAGTATTTT. Amino acid sequence: CASSLMLQGGTDTQYF.

This clone was detected only a few times. The CDR3 DNA is TGTGCCAGCAGCTTGTGGGCATACGAGCAGTACTTC. Its protein product is CASSLWAYEQYF. The J gene is TRBJ2-7, the V gene TRBV5-8, with D unresolved. Germline V CDR1 and CDR2: SGHTS, YDEGEE. The CDR3 covers 12 residues. V was trimmed by 1 base and J by 4 bases, leaving 6 bases between them.

The chain recombines TRBV7-2 with TRBJ2-7; D not resolved. V was cut by 3 bases and J by 0 bases, with 12 bases left in between. Per germline, CDR1 SGHTA and CDR2 FQGNSA. The CDR3 totals 15 residues. CDR3 in amino acids: CASSLGLASSYEQYF. CDR3 nucleotides: TGTGCCAGCAGCTTGGGTTTGGCGAGCTCCTACGAGCAGTACTTC.

V gene TRBV6-1 combines with J gene TRBJ1-2; D unclear. This CDR3 is built from 14 residues. V was cut by 3 bases and J by 7 bases, with 15 bases left in between. CDR1 and CDR2 from the germline V gene are MNHNS and SASEGT. CDR3 loop: CASSEGSTYVGYTF. As DNA, the CDR3 is TGTGCCAGCAGTGAGGGGTCTACTTATGTTGGCTACACCTTC.

This chain connects TRBV4-1 to TRBJ2-1; D is unclear. The germline V gene encodes CDR1 MGHRA and CDR2 YSYEKL. The CDR3 spans 15 residues. V was pared by 1 base and J by 1 base, with 8 bases between. CDR3 loop: CASSQVPRSYNEQFF. The CDR3 bases are TGCGCCAGCAGCCAAGTTCCTAGGTCCTACAATGAGCAGTTCTTC.

J is TRBJ1-2 and V is TRBV30; 8 bases line up with TRBD1. Germline V lookup: CDR1 GTSNPN, CDR2 SVGIG (reference sequence). There are 15 residues in the CDR3. V trimming: 3 bases; J trimming: 5 bases; junction bases outside the gene matches: 11. CDR3 coding DNA: TGTGCCTGGAGGAGAACGTTATGGACAGGGTATGGCTACACCTTC. Its translation: CAWRRTLWTGYGYTF.

The chain couples TRBV5-4 to TRBJ1-2; D remains ambiguous. Trimming stripped 0 bases from V and 0 bases from J, with 18 bases between. This CDR3 contains 18 residues. Germline assignment: CDR1 SGHNT and CDR2 YYREEE (reference sequence). The DNA for the CDR3 is TGTGCCAGCAGCTTGGATTTGGAGGGCTTGTCGTCTAACTATGGCTACACCTTC. Translated, it gives CASSLDLEGLSSNYGYTF.

V usage is TRBV5-1 and J usage is TRBJ1-3; D gene ambiguous. The CDR3 has 15 amino acids. Germline CDR1 reads SGHRS; CDR2 reads YFSETQ. V was pared by 0 bases and J by 0 bases, with 7 bases between. The CDR3 spells CASSLDGNSGNTIYF. The DNA for the CDR3 is TGCGCCAGCAGCTTGGACGGAAACTCTGGAAACACCATATATTTT.

V and J are TRBV6-4 and TRBJ1-1; possible D gene TRBD1, 5 bases. Trimming stripped 5 bases from V and 0 bases from J, with 19 bases between. Germline CDR1 and CDR2: MRHNA and SNTAGT. The CDR3 covers 17 residues. This CDR3 reads CASSKTPGTPLNTEAFF. DNA for the CDR3: TGTGCCAGCAGTAAAACTCCCGGGACCCCCTTGAACACTGAAGCTTTCTTT.

This clone was recorded once. The V gene is TRBV19, the J gene TRBJ1-1; D is undetermined. The CDR3 spans 16 residues. Germline loops: CDR1 LNHDA, CDR2 SQIVND (reference sequence). V lost 2 bases to trimming and J lost 1 base, with 14 bases between them. This chain's CDR3 is CASSIYGSPANTEAFF. CDR3 nucleotides: TGTGCCAGTAGTATATATGGCAGCCCGGCGAACACTGAAGCTTTCTTT.

This chain connects TRBV5-4 to TRBJ2-3, with TRBD2 matching 8 bases. The CDR3 sequence is 17 residues long. The V and J ends lost 1 base and 4 bases, in that order; junction bases with no gene match: 11. Germline V lookup: CDR1 SGHNT, CDR2 YYREEE (reference sequence). CDR3 in DNA: TGTGCCAGCAGCTTGAAGTGGGCCGGGGGGGCCGCAGATACGCAGTATTTT. This sequence encodes CASSLKWAGGAADTQYF.

The gene calls are TRBV5-5 and TRBJ2-1, with 8 bases matching TRBD2. After removal of 0 bases from V and 6 bases from J, the junction contained 11 bases not matched to a gene. The CDR3 is 17 amino acids. The germline V gene has CDR1 SGHKS and CDR2 YYEKEE (reference sequence). The DNA of the CDR3 is TGTGCCAGCAGCTTGGGTCTAGCGGGCATCGCGGGCAATGAGCAGTTCTTC. Translation: CASSLGLAGIAGNEQFF.

The gene calls are TRBV6-1 and TRBJ1-5; 12 nucleotides line up with TRBD1. The V gene end was trimmed by 3 bases and the J gene end by 5 bases; junction bases not matched to a gene: 8. This CDR3 has 17 amino acids. CDR1 MNHNS and CDR2 SASEGT come from the germline V gene. The CDR3 region is CASSDPGQGARDQPQHF. The CDR3 region has the DNA TGTGCCAGCAGTGACCCGGGACAGGGGGCGCGGGATCAGCCCCAGCATTTT.

V gene TRBV10-1 combines with J gene TRBJ2-3, with D perhaps TRBD1 (6 bases). Looked up from germline, CDR1 is WNHNN and CDR2 is SYGVQD (reference sequence). The CDR3 covers 16 residues. Trimming shortened V by 2 bases and J by 5 bases, and 17 bases separated the two germline ends. The CDR3 coding sequence is TGCGCCAGCAGTGAGCGTTCAAAACAGGGATTAGATACGCAGTATTTT. Translating it yields CASSERSKQGLDTQYF.

The J gene is TRBJ1-2, the V gene TRBV6-5; possible D gene TRBD1, 5 bases. The V end was cut by 7 bases, the J end by 3 bases, with 18 bases between. The CDR3 covers 15 residues. In germline, CDR1 is MNHEY, CDR2 SVGAGI. The CDR3 reads CASNSGTDSDYGYTF. The CDR3 nucleotides read TGTGCCAGCAACTCCGGGACCGATTCTGACTATGGCTACACCTTC.

In regard to this clone: An end of the junction does not agree with germline; a read error may underlie this. The chain combines TRBV11-3 with TRBJ1-1, with D possibly TRBD1 on 5 matching bases. The germline gives CDR1 SGHNT, CDR2 YENEEA. This CDR3 region has 13 residues. DNA of the CDR3: TGTGCCAGCAGCCTAGACAGAGTCACTGAAGCTTTCTTT. It codes for CASSLDRVTEAFF.

The rearrangement links TRBV30 to TRBJ2-7; unclear D gene. The CDR3 has 14 amino acids. Germline CDR1 is GTSNPN and CDR2 is SVGIG (reference sequence). V was trimmed by 2 bases and J by 2 bases, leaving 13 bases between them. The CDR3 DNA sequence: TGTGCCTGGAGTAGCGTACCCCAGACCTACGAGCAGTACTTC. Amino acid sequence: CAWSSVPQTYEQYF.

This clone was detected a few times. The chain has TRBV11-3 and TRBJ2-1; D possibly matches TRBD1 or TRBD2 (5 bases each). V lost 0 bases and J lost 0, with 15 bases in between. Looked up from germline, CDR1 is SGHNT and CDR2 is YENEEA. This CDR3 has 18 residues. CDR3 residues: CASSLEGNPGLSYNEQFF. CDR3 nucleotide sequence: TGTGCCAGCAGCTTAGAAGGGAATCCGGGGCTCTCCTACAATGAGCAGTTCTTC. The full variable domain, rest sourced from reference TRBV11-3 and TRBJ2-1, is EAGVVQSPRYKIIEKKQPVAFWCNPISGHNTLYWYLQNLGQGPELLIRYENEEAVDDSQLPKDRFSAERLKGVDSTLKIQPAELGDSAVYLCASSLEGNPGLSYNEQFFGPGTRLTVL.

The rearrangement links TRBV25-1 to TRBJ2-1; TRBD1 or TRBD2 may be the D gene (5 bases each). Trimming left V 4 bases short and J 0 bases short, with 13 bases between. This CDR3 has 16 residues. Germline V gene sequence: CDR1 MGHDK, CDR2 SYGVNS. CDR3 in amino acids: CASSAWDLSSYNEQFF. CDR3 in DNA: TGTGCCAGCAGTGCGTGGGACCTATCCTCCTACAATGAGCAGTTCTTC.

The chain recombines TRBV5-5 with TRBJ2-7; D assignment may be TRBD1 or TRBD2 (5 bases each). V was clipped by 4 bases and J by 0 bases, with 20 bases between them. Germline V lookup: CDR1 SGHKS, CDR2 YYEKEE (reference sequence). CDR3 size: 17 residues. CDR3: CASSRLKGSGSSYEQYF. The CDR3 bases are TGTGCCAGCAGCCGTCTCAAGGGGAGTGGGTCCTCCTACGAGCAGTACTTC.

The chain links TRBV18 to TRBJ1-5; D unclear. V lost 4 bases, J lost 1 base, and 17 bases lay in between. CDR1 is KGHSH and CDR2 is LQKENI in the germline V gene. The CDR3 is 17 residues long. Here the CDR3 reads CASSRGGLDVSNQPQHF. The CDR3 DNA reads as TGTGCCAGCTCACGCGGCGGTTTGGATGTAAGCAATCAGCCCCAGCATTTT.